Below are 22 T cell receptor beta chains sequenced from a single sample in a study of T cell repertoires in cytomegalovirus infection. MiXCR was run by TCRdb on the reads, yielding one entry per CDR3 protein. The table lists fewer than 1,000,000 distinct CDR3 sequences, roughly 30% of them singletons, with around an eighth in the top ten. These receptors' antigens are unknown. The source material was cultured CD8+ T cells from PBMCs, sampled from culture after CMV antigen stimulation. The receptors shown here come from a human donor in good health (CMV status not recorded). Some clones in this sample may be carry-over from other donors' samples.

This rearrangement joins TRBV27 to TRBJ2-5; 9 nucleotides align to TRBD1. With V trimmed by 2 bases and J by 6 bases, 10 bases remained unmatched. The CDR3 runs to 16 residues. Germline V gene data show CDR1 as MNHEY and CDR2 as SMNVEV (reference sequence). The CDR3 sequence: CASSLLGTGSKKTQYF. As DNA, the CDR3 is TGTGCCAGCAGTTTACTTGGGACAGGGTCCAAGAAGACCCAGTACTTC.

This clonotype was detected many times. The chain is built from TRBV7-9 and TRBJ1-1; 7 bases line up with TRBD1. Trimming removed 4 bases from V and 5 bases from J; junction bases left unmatched: 10. CDR3 size: 15 residues. The germline CDR1 and CDR2 sequences are SEHNR and FQNEAQ (reference sequence). In DNA, the CDR3 is TGTGCCAGCAGCTCAATACAGGGGTGGTTGACTGAAGCTTTCTTT. This sequence encodes CASSSIQGWLTEAFF.

This clonotype was detected ten times or more. This sequence joins TRBV7-8 and TRBJ1-5; 8 bases match TRBD1. The V gene's germline CDR1 is SGHVS and CDR2 FQNEAQ. The CDR3 loop spans 15 amino acids. The V segment lost 5 bases and the J segment 3 bases; nucleotides outside the gene matches: 6. The CDR3 nucleotides read TGTGCCAGCAGCCGCCGGACAGGGAACAATCAGCCCCAGCATTTT. Protein product: CASSRRTGNNQPQHF.

The chain employs TRBV27 and TRBJ2-7; 7 bases match TRBD1. Trimming cost V 6 bases and J 4 bases; bases outside gene matches: 6. The CDR3 has 13 residues. Looked up from germline, CDR1 is MNHEY and CDR2 is SMNVEV (reference sequence). The CDR3 loop reads CASRQGLGYEQYF. CDR3 nucleotide sequence: TGTGCCAGCAGACAGGGGTTGGGGTACGAGCAGTACTTC.

This clonotype was seen at least ten times. This chain uses TRBV7-9 with TRBJ2-1, with 10 nucleotides matching TRBD2. The V gene end was trimmed by 4 bases and the J gene end by 14 bases; junction bases not matched to a gene: 11. Germline V gene lookup returns CDR1 SEHNR and CDR2 FQNEAQ (reference sequence). This CDR3 contains 14 residues. The CDR3 sequence: CASSSVSSGGIEFF. CDR3 coding DNA: TGTGCCAGCAGCTCCGTGTCTAGCGGGGGAATTGAGTTCTTC.

The chain links TRBV6-2 or TRBV6-3 to TRBJ2-7, with TRBD1 identical over 8 bases. Germline V CDR1 and CDR2: MNHEY, SVGEGT. This CDR3 contains 13 residues. This CDR3 reads CAGSYRGSDEQYV. Here the CDR3 DNA reads TGTGCCGGCAGTTACAGGGGGAGCGACGAGCAGTACGTC.

On this clonotype itself: The junction shows a germline mismatch at one end, possibly a read error. The chain recombines TRBV4-1 with TRBJ2-7; possibly TRBD1 for D (6 bases). The CDR3 extends over 13 amino acids. CDR1 is MGHRA, CDR2 YSYEKL, per germline. The CDR3 reads CASSQLDSYEQHF. In DNA form, the CDR3 reads TGCGCCAGCAGCCAACTGGACAGCTACGAGCAGCACTTC.

The chain recombines TRBV11-2 with TRBJ2-2; TRBD1 agrees at 8 bases. The CDR3 has 16 residues. The junction had 5 bases not matched to a gene; V was cut back by 5 bases and J by 0 bases. Germline V gene sequence: CDR1 SGHAT, CDR2 FQNNGV. For the CDR3, the DNA is TGTGCCAGCAGCCTCCGGACAGGGACGAACACCGGGGAGCTGTTTTTT. It yields the protein CASSLRTGTNTGELFF.

The rearrangement uses TRBV13 and TRBJ2-4; no clear D. Germline loops: CDR1 PRHDT, CDR2 FYEKMQ (reference sequence). Trimming removed 7 bases from V and 0 bases from J, with 16 bases in between. CDR3 size: 16 residues. CDR3 sequence reads: CASTTTSTVAKNIQYF. As DNA, the CDR3 is TGTGCCAGCACCACAACCTCTACAGTAGCCAAAAACATTCAGTACTTC.

This clonotype has just a few counts. CDR3 protein: CASSLGQGEVYNEQFF. The CDR3 nucleotides read TGTGCCAGCAGCTTGGGTCAGGGGGAGGTCTACAATGAGCAGTTCTTC. This sequence joins TRBV5-4 and TRBJ2-1, with a possible D match to TRBD1 (7 bases). Per germline, CDR1 SGHNT and CDR2 YYREEE (reference sequence). CDR3 length: 16 residues. Deletions cut 0 bases from V and 3 bases from J, with 13 bases between.

This clonotype was seen a handful of times. This chain uses TRBV4-1 with TRBJ1-1; unclear D gene. Per the germline V gene, CDR1 is MGHRA and CDR2 is YSYEKL. CDR3 length: 13 residues. V was pared by 3 bases and J by 5 bases, with 10 bases between. The CDR3 reads CASSHFVGTEAFF. The CDR3 nucleotides read TGCGCCAGCAGCCACTTTGTGGGGACTGAAGCTTTCTTT.

Only a few counts were recorded for this clonotype. The V call is TRBV28, the J call TRBJ2-5, with unresolved D. The CDR3 spans 16 residues. Germline V gene data show CDR1 as MDHEN and CDR2 as SYDVKM. Trimming took off 1 base at V and 3 bases at J, with 15 bases between the two ends. The CDR3 sequence: CASSLFGRKGEETQYF. The CDR3 bases are TGTGCCAGCAGTTTATTCGGCAGGAAGGGCGAAGAGACCCAGTACTTC.

V and J are TRBV7-6 and TRBJ1-1; no firm D call. Trimming shortened V by 6 bases and J by 0 bases, and 14 bases separated the two germline ends. Germline CDR1 SGHVS, CDR2 FNYEAQ. CDR3 length: 15 amino acids. Here the CDR3 DNA reads TGTGCCAGCAGTCCCTTGAGCTCCATGAACACTGAAGCTTTCTTT. It encodes CASSPLSSMNTEAFF.

This clonotype was counted only a few times. The chain carries TRBV24-1 and TRBJ1-5; D not resolved. CDR3 size: 15 residues. V gave up 9 bases and J gave up 2 bases, with 16 bases separating them. Germline assignment: CDR1 KGHDR and CDR2 SFDVKD. The CDR3 DNA sequence: TGTGCCACCCTTAGGAAGGGCGGGGGCAATCAGCCCCAGCATTTT. Its protein product is CATLRKGGGNQPQHF.

This clonotype appeared many times. The chain has TRBV28 and TRBJ2-5; 7 positions match TRBD1. The CDR3 has 14 residues. V dropped 2 bases and J dropped 3; count of bases not matched to a gene: 3. Germline V lookup: CDR1 MDHEN, CDR2 SYDVKM. The CDR3 DNA sequence: TGTGCCAGCAGTTTAGGGGACAGTAAAGAGACCCAGTACTTC. Its translation is CASSLGDSKETQYF.

To note about this clonotype: The junction differs from germline at one of its ends, possibly a read error. The chain recombines TRBV10-1 with TRBJ2-5; 9 bases fit TRBD1. Germline V gives CDR1 WNHNN, CDR2 SYGVQD (reference sequence). This CDR3 spans 10 amino acids. The CDR3 loop is CASARDRVDF. CDR3 nucleotides: TGCGCCAGCGCTCGGGACAGGGTGGACTTC.

This clonotype was found many times. The J gene is TRBJ1-4, the V gene TRBV7-9; 9 nucleotides agree with TRBD1. CDR1 is SEHNR and CDR2 is FQNEAQ in the germline V gene (reference sequence). Trimming took 3 bases from V and 8 from J; bases not matched to a gene: 7. The CDR3 covers 15 residues. CDR3 coding DNA: TGTGCCAGCAGCTTCCCGGACAGGGGAGGCGAAAAACTGTTTTTT. Its protein is CASSFPDRGGEKLFF.

The chain carries TRBV28 and TRBJ1-4; D is unresolved. The V end was cut by 3 bases, the J end by 5 bases, with 22 bases between. The CDR3 sequence is 18 residues long. CDR1 and CDR2 from the germline V gene are MDHEN and SYDVKM. The CDR3 region is CASSFSLADTNVNEKLFF. CDR3 DNA sequence: TGTGCCAGCAGTTTTTCTCTGGCAGACACCAACGTGAATGAAAAACTGTTTTTT.

This chain links TRBV19 with TRBJ2-3, with 7 positions matching TRBD1. The trim removed 5 bases at V and 5 bases at J, leaving 10 bases unmatched. This CDR3 has 15 amino acids. Germline V gives CDR1 LNHDA, CDR2 SQIVND (reference sequence). CDR3 amino acids: CASSQGDPAGDTQYF. CDR3 DNA sequence: TGTGCCAGTAGTCAGGGGGACCCTGCGGGAGATACGCAGTATTTT.

This clonotype was seen repeatedly, ten times or more. The chain links TRBV7-8 to TRBJ2-7; 9 positions agree with TRBD2. V was pared by 5 bases and J by 2 bases, with 10 bases of the junction left unmatched. The CDR3 spans 16 residues. The V gene's germline CDR1 is SGHVS and CDR2 FQNEAQ. The CDR3 spells CASSPLGSGGPYEQYV. Here the CDR3 DNA reads TGTGCCAGCAGCCCCCTGGGTAGCGGGGGACCCTACGAGCAGTACGTC.

There are many counts of this clonotype. The chain couples TRBV4-1 to TRBJ1-1; D might be TRBD1 (5 bases). Trimming pared 0 bases from V and 3 bases from J, leaving 8 bases between. The germline gives CDR1 MGHRA, CDR2 YSYEKL. The CDR3 loop spans 14 amino acids. CDR3 in amino acids: CASSQELRDTEAFF. CDR3 sequence (DNA): TGCGCCAGCAGCCAAGAACTCAGGGACACTGAAGCTTTCTTT.

This clonotype appeared a few times. The V and J genes are TRBV7-6 and TRBJ2-3; D is perhaps TRBD1 or TRBD2 (5 bases each). CDR1 is SGHVS and CDR2 is FNYEAQ in the germline V gene. Between the trimmed V and J ends, which lost 5 bases and 0 bases, there was a span of 18 bases. CDR3 size: 17 residues. The CDR3 DNA reads as TGTGCCAGCAGCGGTTATGGTCGGGGCTTTAGCACAGATACGCAGTATTTT. It translates to CASSGYGRGFSTDTQYF.